This T cell receptor beta chain comes out of a study of T cell responses to AZD1222 COVID-19 vaccine. General study results and limits: Vaccine-related CD4 TCRs covered spike, predominating at 160-218 and 743-854.

The V end was cut by 4 bases, the J end by 1 base, with 13 bases between. This CDR3 contains 15 residues. The germline V gene has CDR1 SGHDT and CDR2 YYEEEE. Some clones are missing from TCRdb's copy, which holds only in-frame ones; the method was immunoSEQ multiplex PCR. The top ten hold roughly 0.98% of the sample, which has around 170,000 clones, approximately 91% seen once. For this clone: Its specificity is unknown.

The sequences come from peripheral blood, collected on day 0 of AZD1222 vaccination. The chain couples TRBV5-6 to TRBJ2-3; weak D call: TRBD2 (6 bases). This receptor was obtained from an adult in good health. The CDR3 protein is CASSRGGGGTDTQYF. Written as DNA, the CDR3 is TGTGCCAGCAGCCGGGGCGGAGGGGGCACAGATACGCAGTATTTT.